These T cell receptor beta chains were read from a single sample in a study of OX40 agonist ivuxolimab in advanced cancers. TCRdb's table, derived via immunoSEQ multiplex PCR, lists solely in-frame clones and lacks some. The repertoire holds 77,000 or so clones, with about nine tenths as singletons. Sequences were derived from CD4+ or CD8+ T cells sorted from blood, sampled in a trial of the OX40 agonist ivuxolimab. These receptors originate from an adult with an advanced solid tumor such as melanoma, head and neck, liver or kidney cancer. CDR3s include the opening cysteine and the closing phenylalanine or tryptophan. D genes are given only for firm matches. The size entry is marked missing in some rows and otherwise reads once, few, many or a size class.

v_call	d_call	clone_size	j_call	cdr3_aa	cdr3_nt
TRBV5-1	TRBD1	NA	TRBJ1-1	CASSSRQGFF	TGCGCCAGCAGCTCACGACAGGGATTCTTT
TRBV29-1	TRBD1	NA	TRBJ1-2	CSVRRGPFPNPMGYTF	TGCAGCGTTCGAAGGGGGCCTTTCCCGAACCCCATGGGCTACACCTTC
TRBV11-3	NA	NA	TRBJ1-1	CASSLGVTEAFF	TGTGCCAGCAGCTTAGGGGTCACTGAAGCTTTCTTT
TRBV7-2	NA	NA	TRBJ2-1	CASSSQRREQFF	TGTGCCAGCAGCTCCCAGCGGCGTGAGCAGTTCTTC
TRBV11-2	TRBD1	NA	TRBJ1-2	CASSLGRDRGYGYTF	TGTGCCAGCAGCTTAGGACGGGACAGGGGCTATGGCTACACCTTC
TRBV5-1	TRBD1	NA	TRBJ1-1	CASSPQGQGFAEAFF	TGCGCCAGCAGCCCTCAGGGACAGGGATTCGCTGAAGCTTTCTTT
TRBV7-3	NA	NA	TRBJ2-3	CASSSEFTDTQYF	TGTGCCAGCAGCTCCGAATTCACAGATACGCAGTATTTT
TRBV30	TRBD1	NA	TRBJ1-1	CAWKQGAYTEAFF	TGTGCCTGGAAACAGGGGGCCTACACTGAAGCTTTCTTT
TRBV4-3	NA	NA	TRBJ1-1	CASSQDLGRGAFF	TGCGCCAGCAGCCAAGATCTGGGCCGGGGAGCTTTCTTT
TRBV7-9	NA	NA	TRBJ1-2	CASSPRGGGYGYTF	TGTGCCAGCAGCCCCCGAGGGGGTGGCTATGGCTACACCTTC
TRBV11-3	NA	NA	TRBJ2-1	CASSLEGLIINEQFF	TGTGCCAGCAGCTTAGAGGGACTGATTATCAATGAGCAGTTCTTC
TRBV29-1	NA	NA	TRBJ2-5	CSVDRGAGETQYF	TGCAGCGTTGATAGGGGCGCAGGAGAGACCCAGTACTTC
TRBV18	NA	NA	TRBJ1-3	CASSPQGESGNTIYF	TGTGCCAGCTCACCACAGGGGGAGTCTGGAAACACCATATATTTT
TRBV10-3	NA	NA	TRBJ2-1	CAISESRTADEQFF	TGTGCCATCAGTGAGTCGAGGACTGCGGATGAGCAGTTCTTC
TRBV7-3	TRBD2	few	TRBJ2-1	CASSLRAVAGSLADLAGPYNEQFF	TGTGCCAGCAGCTTAAGGGCGGTAGCTGGCAGCTTAGCCGATCTAGCGGGCCCCTACAATGAGCAGTTCTTC
TRBV5-5	TRBD1	NA	TRBJ2-5	CASSSRTGLQETQYF	TGTGCCAGCAGCTCGAGGACAGGGCTTCAAGAGACCCAGTACTTC
TRBV11-3	NA	NA	TRBJ1-1	CASSLVPGGGAEAFF	TGTGCCAGCAGCTTAGTCCCCGGGGGGGGAGCTGAAGCTTTCTTT
TRBV6-1	TRBD1	NA	TRBJ2-3	CASSGSFGTGATDTQYF	TGTGCCAGCAGTGGAAGTTTTGGGACAGGGGCCACAGATACGCAGTATTTT
TRBV7-9	NA	NA	TRBJ2-5	CASSLLVSQETQYF	TGTGCCAGCAGCTTACTAGTTTCACAAGAGACCCAGTACTTC
TRBV28	NA	NA	TRBJ1-2	CASSFDRGAGYTF	TGTGCCAGCAGTTTTGATCGGGGGGCTGGCTACACCTTC
TRBV2	TRBD1	few	TRBJ1-3	CASTGTGRWHGNTIYF	TGTGCCAGCACCGGGACAGGGCGATGGCATGGAAACACCATATATTTT
TRBV7-8	NA	NA	TRBJ1-5	CASSLGVLQPQHF	TGTGCCAGCAGCTTAGGGGTTCTTCAGCCCCAGCATTTT
TRBV5-1	TRBD1	NA	TRBJ1-1	CASSLRGLDRAEAFF	TGCGCCAGCAGCTTGAGGGGATTGGACAGGGCCGAAGCTTTCTTT
TRBV5-1	TRBD1	NA	TRBJ2-7	CASSEGSGTVYEQYF	TGCGCCAGCAGCGAAGGTTCCGGGACAGTCTACGAGCAGTACTTC
TRBV5-1	NA	once	TRBJ2-5	CASSSGMETQYF	TGCGCCAGCAGCTCGGGGATGGAGACCCAGTACTTC
TRBV4-3	NA	NA	TRBJ1-1	CASSQGGWDTEAFF	TGCGCCAGCAGCCAAGGGGGATGGGACACTGAAGCTTTCTTT
TRBV5-1	TRBD2	NA	TRBJ2-1	CASSFGTSGRAREQFF	TGCGCCAGCAGCTTCGGGACTAGCGGGAGGGCCAGGGAGCAGTTCTTC
TRBV30	TRBD1	NA	TRBJ1-1	CAWMRQGGGSGTEAFF	TGTGCCTGGATGAGACAGGGGGGTGGCTCAGGGACTGAAGCTTTCTTT
TRBV13	NA	NA	TRBJ1-2	CASSSPPGHQAGYTF	TGTGCCAGCAGCTCCCCTCCGGGACACCAGGCCGGCTACACCTTC
TRBV2	NA	NA	TRBJ2-4	CASSGQTAKNIQYF	TGTGCCAGCAGTGGTCAGACAGCCAAAAACATTCAGTACTTC
TRBV30	NA	NA	TRBJ1-6	CAQRRSSYNSPLHF	TGTGCCCAAAGGCGGAGCTCCTATAATTCACCCCTCCACTTT
TRBV30	NA	NA	TRBJ2-1	CAWSVQGALNEQFF	TGTGCCTGGAGTGTACAAGGTGCCCTAAATGAGCAGTTCTTC
TRBV5-6	NA	NA	TRBJ1-4	CASSILGLNEKLFF	TGTGCCAGCTCTATTCTGGGTTTAAATGAAAAACTGTTTTTT
TRBV9	TRBD2	NA	TRBJ2-7	CASSVSSGRLYEQYF	TGTGCCAGCAGCGTATCCAGCGGGAGGTTGTACGAGCAGTACTTC
TRBV18	NA	NA	TRBJ2-2	CASSPTQLNTGELFF	TGTGCCAGCTCACCAACTCAGTTGAACACCGGGGAGCTGTTTTTT
TRBV28	NA	once	TRBJ2-4	CASTPRGRLAKNIQYF	TGTGCCAGCACCCCCCGGGGTCGATTGGCCAAAAACATTCAGTACTTC
TRBV7-2	TRBD1	NA	TRBJ1-5	CASSLDRGDYQPQHF	TGTGCCAGCAGCCTAGACAGGGGGGACTATCAGCCCCAGCATTTT
TRBV2	NA	NA	TRBJ2-7	CASSEVGIEYF	TGTGCCAGCAGTGAAGTCGGAATCGAGTACTTC
TRBV6-1	TRBD1	NA	TRBJ1-2	CASSELSGGAQIYGYTF	TGTGCCAGCAGTGAACTGTCAGGGGGCGCGCAGATTTATGGCTACACCTTC
TRBV7-2	TRBD2	NA	TRBJ2-2	CASTWTVAGRAGELFF	TGTGCCAGCACTTGGACAGTAGCCGGGAGGGCCGGGGAGCTGTTTTTT
TRBV4-1	NA	once	TRBJ2-3	CASSQGASAYTQYF	TGCGCCAGCAGCCAAGGGGCTAGCGCCTATACGCAGTATTTT
TRBV15	NA	NA	TRBJ1-5	CATRGEFNQPQHF	TGTGCCACCAGGGGGGAATTCAATCAGCCCCAGCATTTT
TRBV19	TRBD1	once	TRBJ2-7	CASSPMVGYLGQGTYEQYF	TGTGCCAGTAGTCCAATGGTTGGTTATTTGGGACAGGGTACCTACGAGCAGTACTTC
TRBV7-2	NA	NA	TRBJ1-1	CASSLRATEAFF	TGTGCCAGCAGCTTGAGGGCCACTGAAGCTTTCTTT
TRBV5-5	NA	NA	TRBJ2-1	CASSLRGSSYNEQFF	TGTGCCAGCAGCTTGCGGGGAAGCTCCTACAATGAGCAGTTCTTC
TRBV5-1	TRBD2	once	TRBJ2-7	CASSLEGTRHYEQYF	TGCGCCAGCAGCTTGGAGGGGACTAGACACTACGAGCAGTACTTC
TRBV10-2	NA	NA	TRBJ2-3	CASSFRDPPDTQYF	TGCGCCAGCAGCTTCCGCGATCCCCCAGATACGCAGTATTTT
TRBV7-9	NA	NA	TRBJ2-3	CASSPPRLLTSTDTQYF	TGTGCCAGCAGCCCTCCGAGACTCCTCACTAGCACAGATACGCAGTATTTT
TRBV6-1	NA	NA	TRBJ1-3	CASQASGGGNTIYF	TGTGCCAGTCAAGCCTCGGGGGGTGGAAACACCATATATTTT
TRBV7-2	NA	NA	TRBJ2-7	CASSPRRDQVYEQYF	TGTGCCAGCAGCCCACGCAGGGACCAAGTCTACGAGCAGTACTTC
TRBV2	TRBD1	once	TRBJ1-3	CASRQGASGNTIYF	TGTGCCAGCAGACAGGGGGCGTCTGGAAACACCATATATTTT